This T cell receptor (beta chain) was documented in a study of blood T cell repertoires in COVID-19 (dated by TCRdb to the early 2020s). As for the study more broadly: Collaborator samples came from the United States, Italy and Spain and covered acute and convalescent phases of COVID-19. The material from the prospective study consisted of cDNA or gDNA derived from T cells, B-cell-depleted T cells, or PBMCs. Deeply sampled blood TCRbeta repertoires from subjects exposed to, actively infected with, or recovered from COVID-19 were included in the dataset. A freely available public database, intended as a resource for researchers studying the immune response to SARS-CoV-2, is where the repertoires were released. Samples were obtained from the ongoing ImmuneRACE study (first 160 participants) and from 950 to 1,500 subjects provided by 6 global collaborators. The sample metadata nearly always contained a de-identified subject ID, COVID-19 status, age in years and sex. Where available, HLA class I and class II types were obtained from metadata supplied by the sample provider rather than from assay-based typing.

TCRbeta CDR3 regions were amplified from genomic DNA using the immunoSEQ Assay, a bias-controlled multiplex PCR. Per the source publication's procedure: The number of nucleated cells in each sample was estimated by amplification of reference gene primers within the assay. Sequence reads were collapsed and filtered to measure the absolute abundance of every unique TCRbeta CDR3 rearrangement. For each sample, productive Simpson clonality was calculated by taking the square root of Simpson's diversity index across productive rearrangements. TCRdb retrieved this table from immuneACCESS and kept in-frame rearrangements only. Not all clones are present; in checked studies, unresolved V genes account for under half, and no reason is known for the remainder. That table gives V, J and clone size, and the DNA gave D and trimming. A total of tens of thousands of clones appear in this sample, 91% of them only once. About an eighth of the sample rests with the top ten.

From its cysteine to its phenylalanine, the CDR3 spans 12 amino acids. The sequence is cut down to CDR3 DNA, 36 bases in frame from base 1. Per the germline V gene, SNHLY is the CDR1 and FYNNEI is the CDR2. Trimming takes 6 bases off V and 4 bases off J; junction bases not matched to a gene: 0. The collaborating institutions used their own protocols to collect whole blood in K2EDTA tubes. For TCRbeta analysis, collaborators shipped samples in one of three forms: frozen whole blood, isolated PBMCs, or DNA extracted from either of those sample types. In the case of this clone: This clone's antigen is unknown. Within one base of it there is no much larger clone, and no base qualities were kept.

Study-level results and caveats: How much clinical and demographic metadata was included differed by source and by participant, and the metadata was provided uncurated.

The rearrangement combines TRBV2 with TRBJ2-7; 10 bases in the middle match TRBD1. Sequenced sample: peripheral blood. This clonotype was obtained from a human donor with active COVID-19. The donor label of this sample is uncertain. The CDR3 protein is CASRDRGYEQYF. The bases read TGTGCCAGCAGGGACAGGGGGTACGAGCAGTACTTC.